One sample yielded the 4 T cell receptor beta chains listed below, sequenced in a study of identical twins. TCRdb recomputed calls from the 5' RACE reads with MiXCR, one row per CDR3 protein. The sample yields approximately 210,000 distinct CDR3 sequences, around 9.6% seen once. Input material: memory (CD45RO+) T cells sorted from blood. The receptor set was obtained from a woman between 18 and 30 years old in good health.

The J gene is TRBJ1-2, the V gene TRBV9; D unclear. Germline loops: CDR1 SGDLS, CDR2 YYNGEE. Trimming cost V 0 bases and J 0 bases, with 9 bases left between them. The CDR3 loop spans 15 amino acids. The CDR3 DNA follows: TGTGCCAGCAGCGTAGAGGAGTATACTAACTATGGCTACACCTTC. It yields the protein CASSVEEYTNYGYTF. The variable domain in full, with the rest retrieved from reference TRBV9 and TRBJ1-2, is DSGVTQTPKHLITATGQRVTLRCSPRSGDLSVYWYQQSLDQGLQFLIQYYNGEERAKGNILERFSAQQFPDLHSELNLSSLELGDSALYFCASSVEEYTNYGYTFGSGTRLTVV.

This clonotype came up a few times. The gene calls are TRBV20-1 and TRBJ1-5, with 8 bases matching TRBD1. The CDR3 spans 15 residues. The germline gives CDR1 DFQATT, CDR2 SNEGSKA (reference sequence). The junction had 6 bases not matched to a gene; V was cut back by 3 bases and J by 2 bases. The CDR3 region has the DNA TGCAGTGCTAGCAGACAGGGGATGGGCAATCAGCCCCAGCATTTT. It is translated as CSASRQGMGNQPQHF.

This clonotype was seen just once. The CDR3 nucleotides are TGTGCCAGCAGCTTGACTAGCGCAGAGACCCAGTACTTC. Protein: CASSLTSAETQYF. The chain links TRBV7-3 to TRBJ2-5, with 8 bases matching TRBD2. This CDR3 is built from 13 residues. CDR1 SGHTA and CDR2 FQGTGA come from the germline V gene. The V and J ends lost 3 bases and 4 bases, in that order; junction bases with no gene match: 1.

The chain recombines TRBV9 with TRBJ1-1, with 9 bases that match TRBD1. The germline gives CDR1 SGDLS, CDR2 YYNGEE. The CDR3 sequence is 14 residues long. V gave up 4 bases and J gave up 3 bases; unmatched junction bases: 4. The CDR3 reads CASSRDRVYTEAFF. The CDR3 DNA reads TGTGCCAGCAGCCGGGACAGGGTGTACACTGAAGCTTTCTTT.